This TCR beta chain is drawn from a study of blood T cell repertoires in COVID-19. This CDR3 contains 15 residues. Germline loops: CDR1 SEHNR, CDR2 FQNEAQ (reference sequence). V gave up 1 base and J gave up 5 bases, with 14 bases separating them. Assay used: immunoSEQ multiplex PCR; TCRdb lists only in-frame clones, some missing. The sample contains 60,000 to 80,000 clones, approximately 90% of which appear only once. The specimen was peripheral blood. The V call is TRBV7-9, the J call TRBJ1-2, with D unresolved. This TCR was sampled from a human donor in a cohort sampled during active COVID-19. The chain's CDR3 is CASSLGASREYGYTF. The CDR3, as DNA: TGTGCCAGCAGCTTAGGTGCGTCGCGGGAATATGGCTACACCTTC.